Given below is one T cell receptor (beta chain) in context. Its specificity is unknown. Amplified TCR beta CDR3 regions derived from RNA transcripts. First-round RT-PCR of the TCR CDR3 relied on the HTBI primer set. From the multiplex PCR reads, TCRdb called clonotypes with MiXCR, one entry per CDR3 protein. The repertoire holds a few hundred thousand distinct CDR3 sequences, with 15% to 18% as singletons. This sample stems from a study of T cells in Graves' hyperthyroidism and ophthalmopathy. V was pared by 5 bases and J by 9 bases, with 6 bases of the junction left unmatched. The CDR3 is 14 residues long. Pregnant or lactating patients were excluded, as were those with uncontrolled infection or other autoimmune disease. Diagnoses were established using clinical symptoms, serum thyroxine and TRAb, thyroid ultrasound and orbital computed tomography. Study-wide results and limits: A model built on 13 V-J features separated ophthalmopathy from stable hyperthyroidism.

The rearrangement links TRBV12-3 or TRBV12-4 to TRBJ1-6; 8 positions match TRBD1. The clonotype comes from a woman under 40 with Graves' hyperthyroidism. Sequenced material: blood. The CDR3 DNA follows: TGTGCCAGCAGTGTGGACAGGGCAATTTCACCCCTCCACTTT. As protein: CASSVDRAISPLHF.